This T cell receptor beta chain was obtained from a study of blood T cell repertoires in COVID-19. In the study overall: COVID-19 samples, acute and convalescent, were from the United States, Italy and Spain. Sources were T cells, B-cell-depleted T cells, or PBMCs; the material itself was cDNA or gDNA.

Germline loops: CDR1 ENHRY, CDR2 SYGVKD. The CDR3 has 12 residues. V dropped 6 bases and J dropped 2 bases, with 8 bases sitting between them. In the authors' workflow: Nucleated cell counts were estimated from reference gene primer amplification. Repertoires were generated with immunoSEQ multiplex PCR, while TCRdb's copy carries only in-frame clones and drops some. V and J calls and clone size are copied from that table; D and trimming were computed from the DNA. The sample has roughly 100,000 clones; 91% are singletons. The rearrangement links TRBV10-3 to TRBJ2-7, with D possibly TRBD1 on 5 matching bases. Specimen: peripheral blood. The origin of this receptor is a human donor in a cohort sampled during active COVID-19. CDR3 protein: CAIRDTTYEQYF. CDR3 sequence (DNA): TGTGCCATCAGGGACACCACCTACGAGCAGTACTTC.